The rows below give T cell receptor beta chains drawn from one sample of a study of blood T cell repertoires in COVID-19. Sequenced by immunoSEQ multiplex PCR; TCRdb stores in-frame clones only, minus some. This sample has 150,000 or so clones; around nine tenths occur once, and the top ten carry around 7%. Sequencing was performed on PBMCs or T cells enriched from blood (not recorded which). Every receptor here comes from a woman in her 50s who had recovered from COVID-19. CDR3s include the opening cysteine and the closing phenylalanine or tryptophan. The D gene is left open where the match is weak. Size is omitted from some rows. Given values are once, few, many or a class for expanded clones.

V	J	D	size	DNA	CDR3
TRBV19	TRBJ2-1	TRBD1	NA	TGTGCCAGTAGTTCACAGGGGCTCGGAGATGAGCAGTTCTTC	CASSSQGLGDEQFF
TRBV30	TRBJ2-2	NA	NA	TGTGCCTGGAGTGTCAGGCAGGGCTACGGCGGGGAGCTGTTTTTT	CAWSVRQGYGGELFF
TRBV21-1	TRBJ1-1	NA	NA	TGTGCCAGCCTGATTACGGGACAGCATCGAAGGGGAGCTTTCTTT	CASLITGQHRRGAFF
TRBV7-9	TRBJ1-4	NA	NA	TGTGCCAGCAGCCCAACAGGGTTAGGTGAAAAACTGTTTTTT	CASSPTGLGEKLFF
TRBV7-2	TRBJ2-5	NA	NA	TGTGCCAGCAGGTGGGGGGTCCAAGAGACCCAGTACTTC	CASRWGVQETQYF
TRBV10-3	TRBJ2-5	NA	NA	TGTGCCATCAGGGCAGACAGCACACAAGAGACCCAGTACTTC	CAIRADSTQETQYF
TRBV6-5	TRBJ2-5	TRBD1	NA	TGTGCCAGCAGGCAGGGGGCCGGGGAGACCCAGTACTTC	CASRQGAGETQYF
TRBV6-2/TRBV6-3	TRBJ1-3	NA	NA	TGTGCCAGCAGTTACTCCTACTCTGGAAACACCATATATTTT	CASSYSYSGNTIYF
TRBV11-3	TRBJ2-1	TRBD1	NA	TGTGCCAGCCGATCGACAGGGAGTTCAGATGAGCAGTTCTTC	CASRSTGSSDEQFF
TRBV5-6	TRBJ1-4	TRBD1	NA	TGTGCCAGTGGGACAGGGGACGGATATGAAAAACTGTTTTTT	CASGTGDGYEKLFF
TRBV6-5	TRBJ1-6	NA	NA	TGTGCCAGCAGCCAACATAATAATTCACCCCTCCACTTT	CASSQHNNSPLHF
TRBV10-2	TRBJ1-6	TRBD1	NA	TGCGCCAGCAGTTTCGGACAGGGGAATTCACCCCTCCACTTT	CASSFGQGNSPLHF
TRBV4-1	TRBJ1-3	NA	few	TGCGCCAGCAGCCAAGTCGAAATCGGTTCCGGGGGGCGGTCTGGAAACACCATATATTTT	CASSQVEIGSGGRSGNTIYF
TRBV9	TRBJ1-2	TRBD1	once	TGTGCCAGCAGCCCGCCCACTCCCGGGACAGACTATGGCTACACCTTC	CASSPPTPGTDYGYTF
TRBV5-5	TRBJ1-2	NA	few	TGTGCCAGCAGCTTGGAGGGGAGACAGGCCTATGGCTACACCTTC	CASSLEGRQAYGYTF
TRBV29-1	TRBJ2-7	NA	NA	TGCAGCGTTGAATCTCCCTTGCAGGGGCATCCCTACGAGCAGTACTTC	CSVESPLQGHPYEQYF
TRBV11-2	TRBJ2-1	NA	NA	TGTGCCAGCAGCCCTTCAGGCCTTGAGCAGTTCTTC	CASSPSGLEQFF
TRBV19	TRBJ2-3	NA	NA	TGTGCCAGTAGTATAGTCGGGGTGGATCGCACAGATACGCAGTATTTT	CASSIVGVDRTDTQYF
TRBV5-6	TRBJ1-1	NA	NA	TGTGCCAGCAGCTTTCCGGGACTATTTGAAGCTTTCTTT	CASSFPGLFEAFF
TRBV18	TRBJ2-6	TRBD1	NA	TGTGCCAGCTCACCTGGCAGGGGGCTCTCTGGGGCCAACGTCCTGACTTTC	CASSPGRGLSGANVLTF
TRBV6-2/TRBV6-3	TRBJ1-5	TRBD1	NA	TGTGCCAGCAGTTATTCGGACAGGGGGCCCAATCAGCCCCAGCATTTT	CASSYSDRGPNQPQHF
TRBV25-1	TRBJ1-2	TRBD1	NA	TGTGCCAGCAGTGAGGACCCCCACGACAGGGGCTATGGCTACACCTTC	CASSEDPHDRGYGYTF
TRBV7-9	TRBJ1-6	TRBD1	NA	TGTGCCAGCAGCCGTGGGACAGGGGAATCACCCCTCCACTTT	CASSRGTGESPLHF
TRBV3-1/TRBV3-2	TRBJ2-1	TRBD2	NA	TGTGCCAGCAGCCAAGGCTCTACGCGGGGGGGCCTCAATGAGCAGTTCTTC	CASSQGSTRGGLNEQFF
TRBV11-3	TRBJ1-4	NA	few	TGTGCCAGCAGTTCGGCTTCGGGGAGAGAAAAACTGTTTTTT	CASSSASGREKLFF
TRBV24-1	TRBJ1-5	NA	NA	TGTGCCACCAGTGACCCCATCTTGGGACAAACCCCTGACCAGCCCCAGCATTTT	CATSDPILGQTPDQPQHF
TRBV11-2	TRBJ2-3	NA	NA	TGTGCCAGCAGCCACTCCGGGATAACGGATACGCAGTATTTT	CASSHSGITDTQYF
TRBV6-2/TRBV6-3	TRBJ2-2	NA	NA	TGTGCCAGCAGTTACTTGAGCACCGGGGAGCTGTTTTTT	CASSYLSTGELFF
TRBV7-8	TRBJ2-1	TRBD1	NA	TGTGCCAGCAGCTCCCGACAGGGGGCTTACAATGAGCAGTTCTTC	CASSSRQGAYNEQFF
TRBV9	TRBJ2-3	TRBD1	few	TGTGCCAGCAGCGCGGACAGGGGCACAGATACGCAGTATTTT	CASSADRGTDTQYF
TRBV5-1	TRBJ2-7	TRBD1	NA	TGCGCCAGCAGCTTGGAAATGACAGGGGACGAGCAGTACTTC	CASSLEMTGDEQYF
TRBV14	TRBJ1-1	NA	NA	TGTGCCAGCACGAGCGTGGGGAACACTGAAGCTTTCTTT	CASTSVGNTEAFF
TRBV5-1	TRBJ2-6	NA	NA	TGCGCCAGCAGCCCCCAAACAGGGTTTTCTGGGGCCAACGTCCTGACTTTC	CASSPQTGFSGANVLTF
TRBV7-3	TRBJ2-5	TRBD2	NA	TGTGCCAGCAGCCAGGGCGGGCGGGGGCAAGAGACCCAGTACTTC	CASSQGGRGQETQYF
TRBV3-1/TRBV3-2	TRBJ2-2	TRBD2	once	TGTGCCAGCAGCCCTCGAGCGGGGGGGCCCTCCGGGGAGCTGTTTTTT	CASSPRAGGPSGELFF
TRBV10-3	TRBJ1-2	NA	NA	TGTGCCATCAATCTTGGGGCAGGGAACTCCTATGGCTACACCTTC	CAINLGAGNSYGYTF
TRBV19	TRBJ2-3	TRBD2	NA	TGTGCCAGTAGTCCCCGGGCGGCAGGGAGGGAAGATACGCAGTATTTT	CASSPRAAGREDTQYF
TRBV3-1/TRBV3-2	TRBJ1-1	NA	NA	TGTGCCAGCAGCACCGGGACTGAGAACACTGAAGCTTTCTTT	CASSTGTENTEAFF
TRBV9	TRBJ2-5	TRBD1	NA	TGTGCCAGCAGCGTACAGGGGGAGGAGACCCAGTACTTC	CASSVQGEETQYF
TRBV12-3/TRBV12-4	TRBJ1-2	NA	NA	TGTGCCAGCAGTTTCGAGGAGGTCTATGGCTACACCTTC	CASSFEEVYGYTF
TRBV7-2	TRBJ1-3	NA	NA	TGTGCCAGCAGCTCTGTTACGAGTGGTTTGGGAAACACCATATATTTT	CASSSVTSGLGNTIYF
TRBV6-2/TRBV6-3	TRBJ1-4	NA	few	TGTGCCAGCAGCCGGAGACAGGTTAATGAAAAACTGTTTTTT	CASSRRQVNEKLFF
TRBV4-2	TRBJ1-4	NA	few	TGTGCCAGCAGTGACGGGTACGATGAAAAACTGTTTTTT	CASSDGYDEKLFF
TRBV11-3	TRBJ1-1	TRBD1	NA	TGTGCCAGCAGCGACCACCGGGACAGGGTCCTCATGAACACTGAAGCTTTCTTT	CASSDHRDRVLMNTEAFF
TRBV7-6	TRBJ2-2	TRBD2	NA	TGTGCCAGCAGCCCGGGGGTAGCGGGGGGGCTCCCGAACACCGGGGAGCTGTTTTTT	CASSPGVAGGLPNTGELFF
TRBV4-2	TRBJ2-1	TRBD1	NA	TGTGCCAGCAGCCGGGGACAGGGGAGCTCCTACAATGAGCAGTTCTTC	CASSRGQGSSYNEQFF
TRBV11-2	TRBJ2-2	NA	NA	TGTGCCAGCAGCTTAGGAGAGGGAACCGGGGAGCTGTTTTTT	CASSLGEGTGELFF
TRBV6-2/TRBV6-3	TRBJ2-3	NA	NA	TGTGCCAGCAGTTACCCCTCCCTCAGTCGATCAGAGGCCCAAGATACGCAGTATTTT	CASSYPSLSRSEAQDTQYF
TRBV7-6	TRBJ2-7	NA	few	TGTGCCAGCAGCTTCGGAGGGAGGAACGAGCAGTACTTC	CASSFGGRNEQYF
TRBV5-8	TRBJ1-2	TRBD1	NA	TGTGCCAGCAGCAATCCGGGACAGACAAACTATGGCTACACCTTC	CASSNPGQTNYGYTF
TRBV10-1	TRBJ2-3	NA	NA	TGCGCCAGCAGTGAGTCGTCAAGGGGTGGAGCCGGCACAGATACGCAGTATTTT	CASSESSRGGAGTDTQYF
TRBV3-1/TRBV3-2	TRBJ1-1	NA	once	TGTGCCAGCAGCCACACGCAGGGATACACTGAAGCTTTCTTT	CASSHTQGYTEAFF
TRBV30	TRBJ2-2	NA	NA	TGTGCCTGCCCCCAGGGGGGCCGCACCGGGGAGCTGTTTTTT	CACPQGGRTGELFF
TRBV7-9	TRBJ1-2	TRBD1	NA	TGTGCCAGCAGCTTCCCCCGGGACAGGGCCTATGGCTACACCTTC	CASSFPRDRAYGYTF